The next 31 T cell receptor beta chains were all read from a single sample in a study of early T cells in non-severe SARS-CoV-2 infection. MiXCR, applied by TCRdb to the 5' RACE reads, yields one record per CDR3 protein. The sample contains around 19,000 distinct CDR3 sequences, approximately 6.2% of which appear only once. Sample: whole blood. The receptor source for this set is an adult who was a healthcare worker with PCR-confirmed SARS-CoV-2 infection or an uninfected control (not recorded which).

The sample holds many counts of this clonotype. This chain uses TRBV6-5 with TRBJ2-2; 8 nucleotides line up with TRBD2. The germline gives CDR1 MNHEY, CDR2 SVGAGI. V lost 9 bases, J lost 2 bases, and 2 bases stayed unmatched. The CDR3 length is 13 residues. The CDR3 nucleotides are TGTGCCAGTCTAGCGGGCAACACCGGGGAGCTGTTTTTT. Translated: CASLAGNTGELFF.

This clonotype appeared many times. The chain has TRBV12-3 or TRBV12-4 and TRBJ1-1; D remains ambiguous. V was shortened by 4 bases and J by 0 bases, with 9 bases between the two germline ends. The CDR3 length is 14 residues. CDR3 in amino acids: CASSSGPLNTEAFF. In DNA, the CDR3 is TGTGCCAGCAGTTCGGGCCCATTGAACACTGAAGCTTTCTTT.

The sample holds many counts of this clonotype. The gene calls are TRBV24-1 and TRBJ2-1; 9 bases match TRBD1. V gave up 5 bases and J gave up 6 bases; unmatched junction bases: 10. CDR3 length: 16 amino acids. Germline V CDR1 and CDR2: KGHDR, SFDVKD. CDR3 region: CATSGKRDRAPNEQFF. Here the CDR3 DNA reads TGTGCCACCAGTGGCAAGCGGGACAGGGCCCCCAATGAGCAGTTCTTC.

In this sample, this clonotype turned up a few times. V is TRBV7-3 and J is TRBJ2-3, with D hard to call. Germline V gene sequence: CDR1 SGHTA, CDR2 FQGTGA. This CDR3 is 16 amino acids long. The V end lost 6 bases, the J end lost 3 bases, and 19 bases lay between the germline ends. The CDR3 here is CASSPWGVYETDTQYF. Here the CDR3 DNA reads TGTGCCAGCAGTCCGTGGGGTGTCTATGAGACAGATACGCAGTATTTT. The complete variable domain, with remaining parts taken from reference TRBV7-3 and TRBJ2-3, reads GAGVSQTPSNKVTEKGKYVELRCDPISGHTALYWYRQSLGQGPEFLIYFQGTGAADDSGLPNDRFFAVRPEGSVSTLKIQRTERGDSAVYLCASSPWGVYETDTQYFGPGTRLTVL.

The chain is built from TRBV5-6 and TRBJ2-3; 7 nucleotides agree with TRBD2. The CDR3 has 14 residues. The germline V gene has CDR1 SGHDT and CDR2 YYEEEE. The J segment lost 1 base and the V segment lost 1 base, leaving 0 bases of the junction unmatched. CDR3 sequence: CASSLREGTDTQYF. As DNA, the CDR3 is TGTGCCAGCAGCTTGCGGGAGGGCACAGATACGCAGTATTTT.

This clonotype counts as medium-sized. The rearrangement uses TRBV4-2 and TRBJ1-4, with 9 positions matching TRBD1. The CDR3 has 16 amino acids. Germline-derived CDR1 and CDR2 are LGHNA and YNFKEQ. Losses at the gene ends were 3 bases for V and 7 bases for J; bases not matched to a gene: 9. CDR3 protein: CASSQDPGTGSEKLFF. In nucleotides, the CDR3 is TGTGCCAGCAGCCAGGACCCCGGGACAGGGAGTGAAAAACTGTTTTTT.

This clonotype was seen repeatedly, ten times or more. This chain joins TRBV18 and TRBJ2-3, with D maybe TRBD2 (6 bases). This CDR3 comprises 14 residues. The germline gives CDR1 KGHSH, CDR2 LQKENI. The V end was cut by 5 bases, the J end by 3 bases, with 12 bases between. The CDR3 sequence: CASSTVRETDTQYF. The CDR3 DNA reads TGTGCCAGCTCAACAGTGCGGGAAACAGATACGCAGTATTTT.

This clonotype was observed many times. The V and J genes are TRBV18 and TRBJ1-1; 9 positions agree with TRBD1. The CDR3 consists of 16 residues. Germline V lookup: CDR1 KGHSH, CDR2 LQKENI. Trimming cost V 0 bases and J 4 bases; bases outside gene matches: 6. The CDR3 spells CASSPPGQGGSTEAFF. For the CDR3, the DNA is TGTGCCAGCTCACCACCGGGACAGGGCGGGAGCACTGAAGCTTTCTTT.

In its sample, this clonotype is medium-sized. V gene TRBV18 combines with J gene TRBJ2-5, with D tentatively TRBD2 (6 bases). Trimming removed 2 bases from V and 4 bases from J, with 17 bases in between. The CDR3 contains 16 residues. Germline V gene lookup returns CDR1 KGHSH and CDR2 LQKENI. CDR3 residues: CASSPSSRLEVETQYF. CDR3 DNA sequence: TGTGCCAGCTCACCATCTTCCCGACTAGAGGTAGAGACCCAGTACTTC. Variable domain in full (rest from reference TRBV18 and TRBJ2-5): NAGVMQNPRHLVRRRGQEARLRCSPMKGHSHVYWYRQLPEEGLKFMVYLQKENIIDESGMPKERFSAEFPKEGPSILRIQQVVRGDSAAYFCASSPSSRLEVETQYFGPGTRLLVL.

With respect to this clonotype: One end of the junction is discordant with germline, which a read error may explain. V and J are TRBV28 and TRBJ2-7; D perhaps matches TRBD2 (5 bases). Germline V gives CDR1 MDHEN, CDR2 SYDVKM. The CDR3 is 13 residues long. The CDR3 nucleotides are TGTGTCAGCAGTGGACTGATTCCTCTAGAGCAGTACTTC. Its protein is CVSSGLIPLEQYF.

There are many counts of this clonotype. This chain connects TRBV19 to TRBJ2-3; D call uncertain. Deletions cut 2 bases from V and 9 bases from J, with 15 bases between. This CDR3 comprises 14 residues. From germline, CDR1 is LNHDA and CDR2 SQIVND (reference sequence). The CDR3 loop is CASSISAMRNTQYF. CDR3 bases: TGTGCCAGTAGTATAAGCGCGATGCGAAACACGCAGTATTTT.

This clonotype was seen ten or more times. The chain has TRBV9 and TRBJ2-4, with D possibly matching TRBD2 (5 bases). The CDR3 is 14 residues long. Germline CDR1 is SGDLS and CDR2 is YYNGEE. Trimming removed 5 bases from V and 1 base from J, with 10 bases in between. DNA for the CDR3: TGTGCCAGCAGTGCCGCGGGCGCCAAAAACATTCAGTACTTC. Residues: CASSAAGAKNIQYF. The full variable domain, its missing parts supplied by reference TRBV9 and TRBJ2-4, is DSGVTQTPKHLITATGQRVTLRCSPRSGDLSVYWYQQSLDQGLQFLIQYYNGEERAKGNILERFSAQQFPDLHSELNLSSLELGDSALYFCASSAAGAKNIQYFGAGTRLSVL.

This clonotype is labeled medium-sized. V gene TRBV7-6 combines with J gene TRBJ1-5; D possibly corresponds to TRBD1 (6 bases). Germline V gene data show CDR1 as SGHVS and CDR2 as FNYEAQ. The germline V and J ends were trimmed by 5 bases and 0 bases, with 14 bases remaining between them. The CDR3 totals 16 residues. CDR3 bases: TGTGCCAGCAGCCCTGGGACATTTTATAGCAATCAGCCCCAGCATTTT. It encodes CASSPGTFYSNQPQHF.

The CDR3 sequence is CATSDDGGPGGKLFF. CDR3 sequence (DNA): TGTGCCACCAGTGATGACGGCGGCCCGGGTGGGAAACTGTTTTTT. The chain couples TRBV24-1 to TRBJ1-4; D unresolved. The CDR3 extends over 15 amino acids. Germline CDR1 KGHDR, CDR2 SFDVKD. V dropped 3 bases and J dropped 11 bases, with 18 bases sitting between them.

The sample holds many counts of this clonotype. The V call is TRBV20-1, the J call TRBJ1-3, with no clear D. Per the germline V gene, CDR1 is DFQATT and CDR2 is SNEGSKA (reference sequence). Trimming removed 5 bases at V and 8 bases at J, with 16 bases between. The CDR3 has 13 residues. CDR3 protein: CSADDHSEDTIYF. DNA for the CDR3: TGCAGTGCTGACGATCATAGTGAAGACACCATATATTTT.

By its share, this clonotype is medium-sized. This rearrangement joins TRBV6-5 to TRBJ2-7, with 9 bases lining up with TRBD2. The germline V gene has CDR1 MNHEY and CDR2 SVGAGI. The CDR3 totals 15 residues. Trimming removed 0 bases from V and 0 bases from J; junction bases left unmatched: 0. CDR3 DNA: TGTGCCAGCAGTTACTCTAGCGGGAGCTCCTACGAGCAGTACTTC. Translating gives CASSYSSGSSYEQYF.

This clonotype was seen at least ten times. V gene TRBV5-6 combines with J gene TRBJ2-3; D unresolved. V lost 6 bases and J lost 0, with 23 bases in between. Germline V gene sequence: CDR1 SGHDT, CDR2 YYEEEE. The CDR3 covers 18 residues. The CDR3 protein is CASIKGGHGITSTDTQYF. The CDR3 bases are TGTGCCAGCATAAAAGGTGGGCATGGAATTACTAGCACAGATACGCAGTATTTT.

This clonotype was detected ten times or more. The chain's CDR3 is CASSPRDSNQPQHF. In DNA, the CDR3 is TGTGCCAGCAGTCCAAGGGACTCTAATCAGCCCCAGCATTTT. The chain joins TRBV27 to TRBJ1-5, with a possible D match to TRBD1 (5 bases). The germline CDR1 and CDR2 sequences are MNHEY and SMNVEV (reference sequence). The CDR3 spans 14 residues. The germline V and J ends were trimmed by 5 bases and 4 bases, with 12 bases remaining between them.

This clonotype has ten or more counts. The rearrangement links TRBV30 to TRBJ2-3, with 8 bases aligning to TRBD2. Per germline, CDR1 GTSNPN and CDR2 SVGIG (reference sequence). The V segment lost 5 bases and the J segment 0 bases; nucleotides outside the gene matches: 7. This CDR3 has 15 amino acids. CDR3 sequence: CAWGSGGGSTDTQYF. The CDR3 nucleotides read TGTGCCTGGGGAAGCGGGGGCGGTAGCACAGATACGCAGTATTTT.

This clonotype was found many times. The V gene is TRBV9, the J gene TRBJ2-7; D remains ambiguous. Trimming pared 0 bases from V and 2 bases from J, leaving 9 bases between. The CDR3 spans 14 residues. Germline V lookup: CDR1 SGDLS, CDR2 YYNGEE. Here the CDR3 reads CASSVGRAPYEQYF. The CDR3 DNA reads as TGTGCCAGCAGCGTAGGACGGGCCCCCTACGAGCAGTACTTC.

This clonotype was detected many times. The V gene is TRBV5-1, the J gene TRBJ2-3; a possible D gene is TRBD2 (6 bases). The CDR3 totals 13 residues. V dropped 3 bases and J dropped 5 bases, with 10 bases sitting between them. The V gene's germline CDR1 is SGHRS and CDR2 YFSETQ. CDR3 nucleotide sequence: TGCGCCAGCAGCTGGGGGGACGGAGATACGCAGTATTTT. Residues: CASSWGDGDTQYF.

This clonotype was observed many times. The gene calls are TRBV2 and TRBJ2-1, with D uncertain. The germline V gene has CDR1 SNHLY and CDR2 FYNNEI. This CDR3 is 15 amino acids long. The V end was cut by 6 bases, the J end by 4 bases, with 16 bases between. The CDR3, as DNA: TGTGCCAGCAGCAACCGGATGGCCTCATACAATGAGCAGTTCTTC. Its protein product is CASSNRMASYNEQFF.

This clonotype was detected ten times or more. The chain couples TRBV7-2 to TRBJ2-1; no reliable D call. The ends were cut back, 5 bases at V and 8 bases at J, with 7 bases in the middle. CDR3 length: 11 residues. Per the germline V gene, CDR1 is SGHTA and CDR2 is FQGNSA. The CDR3 protein is CASSPGYEQFF. The CDR3 DNA reads TGTGCCAGCAGCCCGGGCTATGAGCAGTTCTTC. The full variable domain, with the rest looked up from reference TRBV7-2 and TRBJ2-1, is GAGVSQSPSNKVTEKGKDVELRCDPISGHTALYWYRQSLGQGLEFLIYFQGNSAPDKSGLPSDRFSAERTGGSVSTLTIQRTQQEDSAVYLCASSPGYEQFFGPGTRLTVL.

This clonotype was counted many times. The chain employs TRBV6-6 and TRBJ2-5; 8 bases are a match to TRBD2. V lost 4 bases, J lost 5 bases, and 9 bases stayed unmatched. The CDR3 loop spans 15 amino acids. Germline lookup yields CDR1 MNHNY and CDR2 SVGAGI (reference sequence). The DNA of the CDR3 is TGTGCCAGCAGTTCTCTAACGGGGGGGGGCGAGACCCAGTACTTC. Its translation is CASSSLTGGGETQYF.

This clonotype was counted ten times or more. This sequence joins TRBV6-5 and TRBJ2-2; 15 positions match TRBD2. Per germline, CDR1 MNHEY and CDR2 SVGAGI. The CDR3 length is 16 residues. Trimming removed 8 bases from V and 0 bases from J; junction bases left unmatched: 1. The CDR3 protein is CASGTSGRSNTGELFF. CDR3 coding DNA: TGTGCCAGCGGGACTAGCGGGAGGTCGAACACCGGGGAGCTGTTTTTT.

V and J are TRBV11-2 and TRBJ2-5; 7 bases match TRBD1. The CDR3 contains 13 residues. With V trimmed by 5 bases and J by 4 bases, 4 bases remained unmatched. Germline CDR1 SGHAT, CDR2 FQNNGV. The DNA of the CDR3 is TGTGCCAGCAGCCCGACAGGGTCAGAGACCCAGTACTTC. It translates to CASSPTGSETQYF.

This clonotype was seen at least ten times. The genes are TRBV28 and TRBJ2-2; 10 positions match TRBD2. The germline V gene encodes CDR1 MDHEN and CDR2 SYDVKM. The CDR3 has 16 residues. V trimming: 5 bases; J trimming: 6 bases; junction bases outside the gene matches: 9. The CDR3 spells CASSLPGLALAGELFF. The CDR3 DNA follows: TGTGCCAGCAGTCTCCCGGGACTAGCGCTCGCCGGGGAGCTGTTTTTT.

The sample holds many counts of this clonotype. J is TRBJ1-5 and V is TRBV7-6; possibly TRBD1 for D (5 bases). CDR1 is SGHVS, CDR2 FNYEAQ, per germline. V lost 1 base to trimming and J lost 10 bases, with 14 bases between them. The CDR3 is made up of 14 amino acids. In nucleotides, the CDR3 is TGTGCCAGCAGCTTAGGCAGGGACTGGGGTCCCCAGCATTTT. Protein product: CASSLGRDWGPQHF.

Many counts were recorded for this clonotype. V gene TRBV24-1 combines with J gene TRBJ1-2, with TRBD1 matching 10 bases. This CDR3 is built from 14 residues. The trim removed 7 bases at V and 8 bases at J, leaving 9 bases unmatched. CDR1 is KGHDR, CDR2 SFDVKD, per germline. The DNA for the CDR3 is TGTGCCACCAGCCCAAGGACAGGGGGGAAAGGCTACACCTTC. This sequence encodes CATSPRTGGKGYTF.

This clonotype is judged medium-sized. J is TRBJ2-3 and V is TRBV27, with D uncertain. This CDR3 is built from 13 residues. The V and J ends lost 5 bases and 13 bases respectively, with 19 bases between them. The germline V gene has CDR1 MNHEY and CDR2 SMNVEV (reference sequence). The CDR3 nucleotides read TGTGCCAGCAGTCCCGGACGGAAAAATAGAAAGTATTTT. Translation gives CASSPGRKNRKYF.

This clonotype was detected ten times or more. This chain uses TRBV7-6 with TRBJ1-4, with 8 bases identical to TRBD1. The CDR3 consists of 15 residues. The germline gives CDR1 SGHVS, CDR2 FNYEAQ. V was pared by 5 bases and J by 7 bases, with 9 bases of the junction left unmatched. Here the CDR3 reads CASSARDRGGEKLFF. CDR3 bases: TGTGCCAGCAGCGCCCGCGACAGGGGAGGTGAAAAACTGTTTTTT.